What follows describes a single T cell receptor (beta chain). The data were obtained in a study of blood T cell repertoires in COVID-19. Study details: The samples span acute and convalescent COVID-19 from the United States, Italy and Spain.

Original handling: Nucleated cell number was recorded as an estimate derived from reference gene primer amplification. Here immunoSEQ multiplex PCR was the method, and the copy in TCRdb shows in-frame clones only, minus some. D and trimming were read from the DNA, whereas the V and J calls and clone size are those reported in that table. The sample includes fewer than 350,000 clones, around nine tenths seen only once; the top ten take around 2%. All enrollees were roughly 18 to 89 years old and from about 24 US areas. The study assigned cohorts using participant-reported clinical history. Germline values: CDR1 MDHEN, CDR2 SYDVKM. Trimming shortened V by 7 bases and J by 2 bases, and 12 bases separated the two germline ends. The CDR3 spans 13 residues.

The receptor was isolated from an older woman in a cohort exposed to, infected with or recovered from COVID-19 (not recorded which). The V call is TRBV28, the J call TRBJ2-7; D might be TRBD2 (5 bases). What was sequenced was PBMCs or T cells enriched from blood (not recorded which). The CDR3 DNA sequence: TGTGCCAGCACCAGGCCTAGCACCTACGAGCAGTACTTC. It codes for CASTRPSTYEQYF.